Below are 2 T cell receptor beta chains sequenced from a single sample in a study of a mutant IDH1 vaccine in newly diagnosed glioma. Noted time point: week 35, safety follow-up. Vaccination comprised doses that each held 300 ug of mutant IDH1 20-mer peptide, plus topical imiquimod. Their target antigens are unknown. The protocol was immunoSEQ multiplex PCR, while the TCRdb copy is restricted to in-frame clones and leaves out a portion. The table includes 40,000 to 55,000 clones, around 80% detected once. The sample consisted of PBMCs, taken from a glioma patient whose treatment included an IDH1 peptide vaccine. Source of these receptors: a man aged 40-49 years with glioma.

This rearrangement joins TRBV6-5 to TRBJ2-5, with 13 bases identical to TRBD2. The DNA end is more similar to TRBJ2-7, so the J call may be wrong. The CDR3 runs to 14 residues. CDR1 MNHEY and CDR2 SVGAGI come from the germline V gene. The CDR3 DNA follows: TGTGCCAGCAGTTCAGGGACTAGCGGGACCGAGCAGTACTTC. This sequence encodes CASSSGTSGTEQYF.

V and J are TRBV6-1 and TRBJ2-7, with TRBD1 identical over 7 bases. Germline values: CDR1 MNHNS, CDR2 SASEGT. The V gene end was trimmed by 5 bases and the J gene end by 3 bases; junction bases not matched to a gene: 4. CDR3 length: 13 amino acids. The CDR3 DNA reads as TGTGCCAGCAGTAAAGACAGGGACTACGAGCAGTACTTC. Translated, it gives CASSKDRDYEQYF.